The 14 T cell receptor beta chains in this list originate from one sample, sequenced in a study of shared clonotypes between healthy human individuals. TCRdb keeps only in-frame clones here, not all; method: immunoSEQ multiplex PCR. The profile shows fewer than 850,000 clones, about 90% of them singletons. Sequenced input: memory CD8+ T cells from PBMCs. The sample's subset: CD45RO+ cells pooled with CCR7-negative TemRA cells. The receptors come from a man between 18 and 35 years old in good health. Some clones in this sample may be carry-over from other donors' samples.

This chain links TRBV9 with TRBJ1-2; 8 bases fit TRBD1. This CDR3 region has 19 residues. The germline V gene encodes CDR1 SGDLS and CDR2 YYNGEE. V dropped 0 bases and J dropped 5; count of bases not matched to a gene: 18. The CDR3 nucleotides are TGTGCCAGCAGCGTAGGCCTTGGACAGGGCTCAGGCCCAATTTATGGCTACACCTTC. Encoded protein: CASSVGLGQGSGPIYGYTF. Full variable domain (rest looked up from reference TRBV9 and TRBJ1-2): DSGVTQTPKHLITATGQRVTLRCSPRSGDLSVYWYQQSLDQGLQFLIQYYNGEERAKGNILERFSAQQFPDLHSELNLSSLELGDSALYFCASSVGLGQGSGPIYGYTFGSGTRLTVV.

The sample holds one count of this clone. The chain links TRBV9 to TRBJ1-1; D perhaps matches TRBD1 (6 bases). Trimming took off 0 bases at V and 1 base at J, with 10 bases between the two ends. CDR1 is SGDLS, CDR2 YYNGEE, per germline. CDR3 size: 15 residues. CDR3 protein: CASSVAGEWNTEAFF. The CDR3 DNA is TGTGCCAGCAGCGTAGCAGGGGAGTGGAACACTGAAGCTTTCTTT. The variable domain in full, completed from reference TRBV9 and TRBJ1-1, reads DSGVTQTPKHLITATGQRVTLRCSPRSGDLSVYWYQQSLDQGLQFLIQYYNGEERAKGNILERFSAQQFPDLHSELNLSSLELGDSALYFCASSVAGEWNTEAFFGQGTRLTVV.

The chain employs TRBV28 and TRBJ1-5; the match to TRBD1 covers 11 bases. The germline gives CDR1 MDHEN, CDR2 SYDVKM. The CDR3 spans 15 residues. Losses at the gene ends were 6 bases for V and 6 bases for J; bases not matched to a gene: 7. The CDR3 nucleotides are TGTGCCAGCAGACTGGACAGGGGGCGAATTCAGCCCCAGCATTTT. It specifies CASRLDRGRIQPQHF.

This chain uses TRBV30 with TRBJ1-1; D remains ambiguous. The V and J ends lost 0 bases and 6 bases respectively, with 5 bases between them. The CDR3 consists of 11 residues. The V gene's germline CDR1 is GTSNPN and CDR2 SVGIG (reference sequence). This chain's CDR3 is CAWSVYPEAFF. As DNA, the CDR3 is TGTGCCTGGAGTGTATATCCTGAAGCTTTCTTT.

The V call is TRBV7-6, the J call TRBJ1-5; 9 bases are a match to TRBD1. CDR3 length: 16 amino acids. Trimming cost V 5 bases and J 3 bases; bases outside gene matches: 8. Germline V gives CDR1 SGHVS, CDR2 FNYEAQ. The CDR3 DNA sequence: TGTGCCAGCAGCCTTTACAGGGGGCCAACCAATCAGCCCCAGCATTTT. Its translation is CASSLYRGPTNQPQHF.

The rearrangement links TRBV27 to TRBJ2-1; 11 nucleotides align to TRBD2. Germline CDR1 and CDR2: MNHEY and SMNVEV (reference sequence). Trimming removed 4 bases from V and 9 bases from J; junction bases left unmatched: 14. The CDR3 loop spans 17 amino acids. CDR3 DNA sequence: TGTGCCAGCAGTTCCTACGGTAGCGGGAGGGGGCTCGGTGAGCAGTTCTTC. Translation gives CASSSYGSGRGLGEQFF.

This CDR3 reads CASSQGALNTEAFF. DNA of the CDR3: TGTGCCAGCAGCCAAGGGGCCCTGAACACTGAAGCTTTCTTT. The rearrangement joins TRBV7-6 to TRBJ1-1, with D maybe TRBD1 (5 bases). Germline V CDR1 and CDR2: SGHVS, FNYEAQ. The CDR3 sequence is 14 residues long. V was shortened by 5 bases and J by 0 bases, with 10 bases between the two germline ends.

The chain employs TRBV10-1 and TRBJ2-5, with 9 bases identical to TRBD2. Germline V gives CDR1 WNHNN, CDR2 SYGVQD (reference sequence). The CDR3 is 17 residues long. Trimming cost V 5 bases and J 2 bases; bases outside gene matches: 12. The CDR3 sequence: CASSSALAGAIQETQYF. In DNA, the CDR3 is TGCGCCAGCAGTAGCGCACTAGCGGGCGCCATTCAAGAGACCCAGTACTTC.

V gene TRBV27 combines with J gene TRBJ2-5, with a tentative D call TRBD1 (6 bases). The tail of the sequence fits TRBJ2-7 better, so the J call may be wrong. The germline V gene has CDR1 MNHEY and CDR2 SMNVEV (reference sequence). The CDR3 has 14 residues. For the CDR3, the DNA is TGTGCCAGCACCCCGACAGGTTCCTCCTACGAGCAGTACTTC. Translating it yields CASTPTGSSYEQYF.

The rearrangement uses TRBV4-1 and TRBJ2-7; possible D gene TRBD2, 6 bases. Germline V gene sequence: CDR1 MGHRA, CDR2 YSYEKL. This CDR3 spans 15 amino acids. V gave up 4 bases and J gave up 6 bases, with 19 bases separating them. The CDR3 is CASSPLGGGTAEQYF. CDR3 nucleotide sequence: TGCGCCAGCAGCCCCTTGGGGGGAGGAACCGCCGAGCAGTACTTC.

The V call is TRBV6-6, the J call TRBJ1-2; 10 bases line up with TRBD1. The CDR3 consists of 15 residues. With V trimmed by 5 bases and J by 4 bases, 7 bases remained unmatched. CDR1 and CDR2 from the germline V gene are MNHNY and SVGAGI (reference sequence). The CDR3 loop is CASSPRTGGSYGYTF. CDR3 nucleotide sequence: TGTGCCAGCAGTCCCCGGACAGGGGGGAGCTATGGCTACACCTTC.

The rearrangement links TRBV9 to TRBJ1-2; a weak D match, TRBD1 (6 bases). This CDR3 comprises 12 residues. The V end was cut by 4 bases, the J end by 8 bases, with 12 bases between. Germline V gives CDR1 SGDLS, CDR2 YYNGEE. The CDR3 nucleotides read TGTGCCAGCAGCAAAGACAGGTCGGGCTACACCTTC. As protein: CASSKDRSGYTF.

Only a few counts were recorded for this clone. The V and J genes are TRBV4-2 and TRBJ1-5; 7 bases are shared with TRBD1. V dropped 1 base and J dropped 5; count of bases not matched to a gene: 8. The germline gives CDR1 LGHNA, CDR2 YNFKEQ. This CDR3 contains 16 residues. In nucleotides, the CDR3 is TGTGCCAGCAGCCAAGGAGTGGAGGGGGCAGATCAGCCCCAGCATTTT. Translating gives CASSQGVEGADQPQHF.

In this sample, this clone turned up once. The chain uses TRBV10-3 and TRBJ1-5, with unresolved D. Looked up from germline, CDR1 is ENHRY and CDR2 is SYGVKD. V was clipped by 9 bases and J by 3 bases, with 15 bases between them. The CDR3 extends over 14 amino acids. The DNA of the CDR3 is TGTGCCATTCGTTCTGTTGGCATCAATCAGCCCCAGCATTTT. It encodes CAIRSVGINQPQHF.